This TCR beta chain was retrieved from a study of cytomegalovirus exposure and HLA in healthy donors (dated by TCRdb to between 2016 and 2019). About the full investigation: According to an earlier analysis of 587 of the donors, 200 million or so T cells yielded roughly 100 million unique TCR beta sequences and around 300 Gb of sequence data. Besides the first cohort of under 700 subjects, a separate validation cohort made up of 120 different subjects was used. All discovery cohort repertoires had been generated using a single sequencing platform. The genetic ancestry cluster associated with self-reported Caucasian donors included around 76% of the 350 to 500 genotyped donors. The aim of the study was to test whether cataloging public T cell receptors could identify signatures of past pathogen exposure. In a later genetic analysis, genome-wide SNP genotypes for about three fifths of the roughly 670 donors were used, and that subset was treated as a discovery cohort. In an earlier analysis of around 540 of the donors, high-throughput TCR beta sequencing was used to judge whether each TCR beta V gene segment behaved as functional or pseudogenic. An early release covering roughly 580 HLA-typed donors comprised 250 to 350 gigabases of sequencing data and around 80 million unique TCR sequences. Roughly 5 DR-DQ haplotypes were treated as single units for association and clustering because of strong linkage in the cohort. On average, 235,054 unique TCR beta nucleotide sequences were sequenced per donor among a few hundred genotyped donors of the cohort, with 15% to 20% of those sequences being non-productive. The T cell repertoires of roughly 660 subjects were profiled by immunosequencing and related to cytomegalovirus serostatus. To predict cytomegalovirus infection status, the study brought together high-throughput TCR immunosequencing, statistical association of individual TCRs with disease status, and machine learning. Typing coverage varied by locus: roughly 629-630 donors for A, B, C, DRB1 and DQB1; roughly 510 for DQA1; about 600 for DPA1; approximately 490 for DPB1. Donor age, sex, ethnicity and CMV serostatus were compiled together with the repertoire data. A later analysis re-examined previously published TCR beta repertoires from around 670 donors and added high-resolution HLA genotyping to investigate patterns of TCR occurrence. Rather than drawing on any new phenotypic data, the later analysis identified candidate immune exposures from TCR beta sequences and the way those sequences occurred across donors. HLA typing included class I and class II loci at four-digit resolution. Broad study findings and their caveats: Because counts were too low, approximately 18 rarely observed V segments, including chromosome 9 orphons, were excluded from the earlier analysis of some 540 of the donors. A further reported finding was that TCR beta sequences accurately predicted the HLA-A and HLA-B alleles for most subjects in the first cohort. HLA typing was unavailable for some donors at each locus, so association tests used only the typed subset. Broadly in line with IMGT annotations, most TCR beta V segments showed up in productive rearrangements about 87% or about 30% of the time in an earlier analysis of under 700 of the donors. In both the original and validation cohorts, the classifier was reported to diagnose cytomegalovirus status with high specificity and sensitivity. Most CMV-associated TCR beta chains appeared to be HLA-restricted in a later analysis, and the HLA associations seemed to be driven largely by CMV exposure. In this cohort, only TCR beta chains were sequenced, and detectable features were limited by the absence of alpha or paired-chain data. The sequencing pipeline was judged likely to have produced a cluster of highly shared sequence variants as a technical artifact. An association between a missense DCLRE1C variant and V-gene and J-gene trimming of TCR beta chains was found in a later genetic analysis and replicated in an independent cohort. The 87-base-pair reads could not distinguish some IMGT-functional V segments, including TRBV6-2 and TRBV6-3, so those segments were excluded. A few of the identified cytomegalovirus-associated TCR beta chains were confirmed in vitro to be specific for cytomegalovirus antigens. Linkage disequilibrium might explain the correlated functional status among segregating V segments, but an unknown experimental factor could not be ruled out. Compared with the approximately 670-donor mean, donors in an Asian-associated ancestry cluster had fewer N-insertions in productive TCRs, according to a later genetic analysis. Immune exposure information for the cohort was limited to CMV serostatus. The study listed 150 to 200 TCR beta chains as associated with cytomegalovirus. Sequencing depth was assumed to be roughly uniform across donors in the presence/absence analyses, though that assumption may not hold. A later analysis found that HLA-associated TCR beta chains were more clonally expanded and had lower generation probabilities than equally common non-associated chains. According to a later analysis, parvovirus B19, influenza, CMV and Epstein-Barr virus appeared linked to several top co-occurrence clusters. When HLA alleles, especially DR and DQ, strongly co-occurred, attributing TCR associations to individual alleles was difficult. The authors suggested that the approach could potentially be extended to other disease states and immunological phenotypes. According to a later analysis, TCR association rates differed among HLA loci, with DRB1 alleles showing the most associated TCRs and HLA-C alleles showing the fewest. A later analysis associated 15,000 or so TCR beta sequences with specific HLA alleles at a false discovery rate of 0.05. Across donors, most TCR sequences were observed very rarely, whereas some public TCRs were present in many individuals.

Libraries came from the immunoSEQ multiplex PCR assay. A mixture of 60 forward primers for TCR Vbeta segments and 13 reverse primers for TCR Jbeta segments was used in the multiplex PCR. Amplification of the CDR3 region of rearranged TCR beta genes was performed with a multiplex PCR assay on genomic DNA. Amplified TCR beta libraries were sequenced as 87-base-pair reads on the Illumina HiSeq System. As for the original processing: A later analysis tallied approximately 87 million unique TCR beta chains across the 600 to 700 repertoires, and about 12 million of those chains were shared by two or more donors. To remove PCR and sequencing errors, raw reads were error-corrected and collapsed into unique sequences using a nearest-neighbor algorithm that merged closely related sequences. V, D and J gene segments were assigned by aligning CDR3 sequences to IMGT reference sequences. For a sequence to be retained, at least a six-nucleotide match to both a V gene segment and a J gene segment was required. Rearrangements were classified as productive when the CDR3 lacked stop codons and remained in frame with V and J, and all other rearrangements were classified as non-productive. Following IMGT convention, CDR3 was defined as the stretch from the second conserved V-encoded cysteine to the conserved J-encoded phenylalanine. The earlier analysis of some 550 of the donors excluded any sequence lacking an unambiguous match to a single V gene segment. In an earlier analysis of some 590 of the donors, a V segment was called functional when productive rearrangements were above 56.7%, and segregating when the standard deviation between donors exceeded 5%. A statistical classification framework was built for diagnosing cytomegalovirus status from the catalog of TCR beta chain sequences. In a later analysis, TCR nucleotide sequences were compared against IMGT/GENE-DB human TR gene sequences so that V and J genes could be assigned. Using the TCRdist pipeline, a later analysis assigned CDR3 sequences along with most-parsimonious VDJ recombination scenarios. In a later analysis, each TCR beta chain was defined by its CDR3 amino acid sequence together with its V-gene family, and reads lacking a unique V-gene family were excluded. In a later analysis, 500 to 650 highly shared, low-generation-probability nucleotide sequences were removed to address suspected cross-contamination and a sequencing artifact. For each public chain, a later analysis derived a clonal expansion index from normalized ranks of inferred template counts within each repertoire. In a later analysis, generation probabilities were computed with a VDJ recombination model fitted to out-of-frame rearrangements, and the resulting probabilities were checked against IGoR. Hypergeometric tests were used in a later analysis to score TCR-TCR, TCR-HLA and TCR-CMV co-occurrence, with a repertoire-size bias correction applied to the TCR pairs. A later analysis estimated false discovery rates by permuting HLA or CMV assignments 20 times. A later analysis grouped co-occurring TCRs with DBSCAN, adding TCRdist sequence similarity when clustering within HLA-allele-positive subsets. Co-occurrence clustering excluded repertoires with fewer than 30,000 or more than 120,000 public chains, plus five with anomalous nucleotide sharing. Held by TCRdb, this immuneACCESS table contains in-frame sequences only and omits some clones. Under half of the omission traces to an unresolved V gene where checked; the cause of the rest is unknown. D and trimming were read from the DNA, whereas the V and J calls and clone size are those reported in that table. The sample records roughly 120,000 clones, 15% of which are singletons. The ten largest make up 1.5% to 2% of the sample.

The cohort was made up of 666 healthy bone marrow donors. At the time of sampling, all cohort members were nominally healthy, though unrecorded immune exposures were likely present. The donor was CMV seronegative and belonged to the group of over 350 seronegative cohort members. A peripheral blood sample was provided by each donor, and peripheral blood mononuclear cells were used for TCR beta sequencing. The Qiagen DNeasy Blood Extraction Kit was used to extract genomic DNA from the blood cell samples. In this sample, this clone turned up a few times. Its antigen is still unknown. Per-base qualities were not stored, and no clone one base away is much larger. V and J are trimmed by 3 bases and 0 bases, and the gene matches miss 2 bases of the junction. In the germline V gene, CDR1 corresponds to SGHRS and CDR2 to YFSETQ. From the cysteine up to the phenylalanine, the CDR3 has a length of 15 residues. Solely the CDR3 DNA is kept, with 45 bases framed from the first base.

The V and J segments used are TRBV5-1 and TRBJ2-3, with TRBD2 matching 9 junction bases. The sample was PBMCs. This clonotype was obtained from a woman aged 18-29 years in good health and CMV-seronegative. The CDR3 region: CASSSLAGSTDTQYF. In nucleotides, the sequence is TGCGCCAGCAGCTCTCTAGCGGGAAGCACAGATACGCAGTATTTT.